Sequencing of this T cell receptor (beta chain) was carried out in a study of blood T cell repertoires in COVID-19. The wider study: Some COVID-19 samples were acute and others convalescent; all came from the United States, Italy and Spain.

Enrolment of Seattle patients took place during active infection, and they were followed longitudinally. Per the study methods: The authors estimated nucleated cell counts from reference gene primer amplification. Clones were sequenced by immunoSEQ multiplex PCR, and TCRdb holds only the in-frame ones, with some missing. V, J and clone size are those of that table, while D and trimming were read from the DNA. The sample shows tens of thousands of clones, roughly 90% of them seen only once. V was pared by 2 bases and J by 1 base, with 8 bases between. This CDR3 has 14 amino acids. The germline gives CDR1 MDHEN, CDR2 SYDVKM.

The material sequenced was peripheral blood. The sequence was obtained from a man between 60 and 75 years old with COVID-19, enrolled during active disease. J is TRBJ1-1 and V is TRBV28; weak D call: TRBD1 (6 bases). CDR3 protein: CASSLAQGNTEAFF. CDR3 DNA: TGTGCCAGCAGTTTAGCACAGGGGAACACTGAAGCTTTCTTT.